One and the same sample provided the 25 T cell receptor beta chains below, sequenced in a study of cytomegalovirus exposure and HLA in healthy donors. The PCR contained 60 Vbeta and 13 Jbeta primers. Profiled with immunoSEQ multiplex PCR; TCRdb holds only in-frame clones, not every one. Of some 250,000 clones listed, 82% are singletons. The sequenced material came from PBMCs. All receptors derive from a woman aged 35 to 49 in good health and CMV-seropositive.

This clone was counted only a few times. The DNA of the CDR3 is TGCGCCAGCAGCCCGGCCCTAGATTTTCGGCGGGCACCTAACTATGGCTACACCTTC. Encoded protein: CASSPALDFRRAPNYGYTF. The chain uses TRBV4-3 and TRBJ1-2; D remains unclear. From germline, CDR1 is LGHNA and CDR2 YSLEER. V lost 4 bases and J 0 bases, leaving 24 bases between the germline ends. The CDR3 runs 19 residues.

The chain uses TRBV7-2 and TRBJ1-2, with TRBD1 matching 8 bases. The CDR3 is made up of 14 amino acids. V was clipped by 5 bases and J by 4 bases; unmatched bases: 6. Germline CDR1 SGHTA, CDR2 FQGNSA. Written as DNA, the CDR3 is TGTGCCAGCAGCCCCCGACAGGGGCTCTATGGCTACACCTTC. Its translation is CASSPRQGLYGYTF.

The chain joins TRBV6-1 to TRBJ2-7; 9 bases match TRBD2. Germline V CDR1 and CDR2: MNHNS, SASEGT. Trimming removed 6 bases from V and 1 base from J; junction bases left unmatched: 4. The CDR3 covers 14 residues. This chain's CDR3 is CASSSSGVSYEQYF. The CDR3 DNA reads TGTGCCAGCAGCTCTAGCGGGGTATCCTACGAGCAGTACTTC.

The V call is TRBV6-1, the J call TRBJ1-1, with 11 bases lining up with TRBD1. With 8 bases clipped from V and 10 bases from J, the junction kept 12 bases outside the gene matches. The CDR3 totals 14 residues. CDR1 is MNHNS and CDR2 is SASEGT in the germline V gene. CDR3 DNA sequence: TGTGCCAGCGGAGAGGACAGGGGGCTCAGTAGAGCTTTCTTT. It codes for CASGEDRGLSRAFF.

This clone has a handful of counts. The chain combines TRBV4-2 with TRBJ2-7, with TRBD2 identical over 9 bases. CDR1 and CDR2 from the germline V gene are LGHNA and YNFKEQ. This CDR3 is 14 amino acids long. V lost 4 bases and J lost 7; bases outside the gene matches: 8. The CDR3 is CASSRVAGVGEQYF. The CDR3, as DNA: TGTGCCAGCAGCCGAGTAGCGGGAGTTGGAGAGCAGTACTTC.

A note on this clone: Its ends do not fully match the called genes, so a read error is possible. V is TRBV25-1 and J is TRBJ2-7; 10 bases agree with TRBD1. CDR1 and CDR2 (germline): MGHDK, SYGVNS. CDR3 length equals 15 residues. As DNA, the CDR3 is TGTGCCAGCAGCGAATCGGGGACAGGGGCCTACGAGCAGTACTTC. This sequence encodes CASSESGTGAYEQYF.

V and J are TRBV6-5 and TRBJ2-5, with 7 nucleotides matching TRBD2. The CDR3 sequence is 13 residues long. Trimming took 7 bases from V and 5 from J; bases not matched to a gene: 7. Germline loops: CDR1 MNHEY, CDR2 SVGAGI. The CDR3 DNA follows: TGTGCCAGCACGAAGGCGGGAGCGGAGACCCAGTACTTC. Translated, it gives CASTKAGAETQYF.

The table lists this clone with a few counts. This chain connects TRBV30 to TRBJ1-1; D remains ambiguous. The CDR3 length is 12 residues. Germline-derived CDR1 and CDR2 are GTSNPN and SVGIG (reference sequence). The V and J ends lost 5 bases and 4 bases respectively, with 11 bases between them. CDR3 coding DNA: TGTGCCTGGGCGGTGTTGAGCACTGAAGCTTTCTTT. This sequence encodes CAWAVLSTEAFF.

This sequence joins TRBV5-1 and TRBJ1-2, with 8 bases matching TRBD1. Germline CDR1 reads SGHRS; CDR2 reads YFSETQ. The CDR3 consists of 15 residues. Trimming removed 0 bases from V and 6 bases from J; junction bases left unmatched: 7. The DNA for the CDR3 is TGCGCCAGCAGCTTGGGGACAGGGTTCGTGGATGGCTACACCTTC. It yields the protein CASSLGTGFVDGYTF.

The chain recombines TRBV30 with TRBJ2-1; TRBD2 might be the D (6 bases). CDR1 GTSNPN and CDR2 SVGIG come from the germline V gene (reference sequence). The CDR3 runs 15 residues. V was cut by 4 bases and J by 3 bases, with 16 bases left in between. CDR3 residues: CAWTPGGMVYNEQFF. The CDR3, as DNA: TGTGCCTGGACGCCAGGAGGGATGGTCTACAATGAGCAGTTCTTC.

The genes are TRBV2 and TRBJ2-1, with 10 bases fitting TRBD2. Germline CDR1 reads SNHLY; CDR2 reads FYNNEI. The CDR3 consists of 16 residues. The J segment lost 2 bases and the V segment lost 6 bases, leaving 7 bases of the junction unmatched. CDR3 DNA: TGTGCCAGCAGGGACATACTAGCGGGGCCCTACAATGAGCAGTTCTTC. This sequence encodes CASRDILAGPYNEQFF.

The rearrangement uses TRBV4-3 and TRBJ1-2; 7 bases match TRBD1. The germline gives CDR1 LGHNA, CDR2 YSLEER. V was clipped by 0 bases and J by 8 bases; unmatched bases: 6. This CDR3 is built from 14 residues. The CDR3, as DNA: TGCGCCAGCAGCCAAGATGCAGGGGGGATCGGCTACACCTTC. It specifies CASSQDAGGIGYTF.

The V gene is TRBV2, the J gene TRBJ2-5; no clear D. The CDR3 covers 12 residues. Per germline, CDR1 SNHLY and CDR2 FYNNEI. With 5 bases removed from V and 0 bases from J, the gap between germline ends came to 4 bases. Here the CDR3 reads CASSIDQETQYF. For the CDR3, the DNA is TGTGCCAGCAGTATAGACCAAGAGACCCAGTACTTC.

With regard to this clone: The junction does not match germline at one end; this may be a read error. CDR3 in amino acids: CASSLRDSGNTIYF. The CDR3 nucleotides are TGCGCCAGCAGCTTGCGTGACTCTGGAAATACCATATATTTT. The rearrangement joins TRBV5-1 to TRBJ1-3; D unclear. The CDR3 extends over 14 amino acids. The germline V gene has CDR1 SGHRS and CDR2 YFSETQ.

In its sample, this clone was seen a few times. V gene TRBV28 combines with J gene TRBJ1-5; 8 nucleotides agree with TRBD1. J was trimmed by 0 bases and V by 7 bases; bases with no gene match: 14. Germline CDR1 and CDR2: MDHEN and SYDVKM. CDR3 length: 18 amino acids. DNA for the CDR3: TGTGCCAGCACCTCAGCCGGGGCAGGGGGCAATAGCAATCAGCCCCAGCATTTT. It encodes CASTSAGAGGNSNQPQHF.

About this clone itself: In the same sample, other DNA sequences code for this CDR3. The gene calls are TRBV25-1 and TRBJ2-7; possible D gene TRBD1, 6 bases. The V end was cut by 1 base, the J end by 7 bases, with 17 bases between. Per germline, CDR1 MGHDK and CDR2 SYGVNS. This CDR3 has 15 residues. The DNA for the CDR3 is TGTGCCAGCAGTGAATGGGGGACACGAAGCTATGAGCAGTACTTC. It specifies CASSEWGTRSYEQYF.

The chain is built from TRBV4-3 and TRBJ1-4; 7 bases line up with TRBD1. The CDR3 consists of 15 residues. Germline V gene lookup returns CDR1 LGHNA and CDR2 YSLEER. V was pared by 3 bases and J by 3 bases, with 4 bases of the junction left unmatched. CDR3 in DNA: TGCGCCAGCAGCCATTCCGGGACAGCTAATGAAAAACTGTTTTTT. Amino acid sequence: CASSHSGTANEKLFF.

The gene calls are TRBV15 and TRBJ2-2, with 13 nucleotides matching TRBD2. This CDR3 has 19 residues. Trimming at V came to 3 bases and at J to 0 bases, leaving 7 bases not matched to a gene. Per germline, CDR1 LNHNV and CDR2 YYDKDF (reference sequence). The CDR3 bases are TGTGCCACCAGCAGTAGGACTAGCGGGGGCCTCGCGAACACCGGGGAGCTGTTTTTT. Translating gives CATSSRTSGGLANTGELFF.

In DNA, the CDR3 is TGTGCCAGCAGCTCCGCGGGGACTGCCAGGGAGCAGTACTTC. Translated: CASSSAGTAREQYF. The J gene is TRBJ2-7, the V gene TRBV11-2; tentatively, D is TRBD2 (6 bases). The V gene's germline CDR1 is SGHAT and CDR2 FQNNGV. The CDR3 length is 14 residues. Trimming took off 4 bases at V and 7 bases at J, with 17 bases between the two ends.

J is TRBJ2-7 and V is TRBV5-6, with D hard to call. Looked up from germline, CDR1 is SGHDT and CDR2 is YYEEEE. The CDR3 extends over 14 amino acids. V lost 2 bases and J lost 5, with 14 bases in between. The CDR3 bases are TGTGCCAGCAGCTTCCAGAGGCGACTCCACGAGCAGTACTTC. The encoded protein is CASSFQRRLHEQYF.

The chain carries TRBV6-4 and TRBJ2-7; 9 nucleotides match TRBD1. The germline V gene encodes CDR1 MRHNA and CDR2 SNTAGT. The CDR3 has 14 amino acids. The V segment lost 8 bases and the J segment 13 bases; nucleotides outside the gene matches: 18. In DNA form, the CDR3 reads TGTGCCAGCCTTCGTTCCCGGGACAGGGACGAGCGATACTTC. This codes for CASLRSRDRDERYF.

As DNA, the CDR3 is TGTGCCAGCAGCTTAGTAGGGGGACAGGGCAACTATGGCTACACCTTC. It yields the protein CASSLVGGQGNYGYTF. V gene TRBV13 combines with J gene TRBJ1-2, with 9 bases that match TRBD1. CDR3 length equals 16 residues. In germline, CDR1 is PRHDT, CDR2 FYEKMQ (reference sequence). V gave up 1 base and J gave up 2 bases; unmatched junction bases: 5.

This chain connects TRBV30 to TRBJ1-2; TRBD1 is a possible D gene (5 bases). CDR3 length: 15 amino acids. The V end lost 2 bases, the J end lost 0 bases, and 13 bases lay between the germline ends. Germline CDR1 GTSNPN, CDR2 SVGIG (reference sequence). The CDR3 protein is CAWSPLLTANYGYTF. In nucleotides, the CDR3 is TGTGCCTGGAGTCCTCTCTTGACAGCTAACTATGGCTACACCTTC.

In this sample, this clone turned up once. The chain employs TRBV5-6 and TRBJ1-3, with TRBD1 as a possible D gene (5 bases). The CDR3 has 16 amino acids. V was clipped by 4 bases and J by 1 base, with 15 bases between them. Germline V gene data show CDR1 as SGHDT and CDR2 as YYEEEE. For the CDR3, the DNA is TGTGCCAGCAGCCCGGATCTGGGGGGATCTGGAAACACCATATATTTT. Amino acids: CASSPDLGGSGNTIYF. Drawing the rest from reference TRBV5-6 and TRBJ1-3, the complete variable domain is DAGVTQSPTHLIKTRGQQVTLRCSPKSGHDTVSWYQQALGQGPQFIFQYYEEEERQRGNFPDRFSGHQFPNYSSELNVNALLLGDSALYLCASSPDLGGSGNTIYFGEGSWLTVV.

The genes are TRBV5-4 and TRBJ2-3; D possibly corresponds to TRBD2 (6 bases). This CDR3 is 15 amino acids long. The V and J ends lost 1 base and 3 bases respectively, with 12 bases between them. Germline assignment: CDR1 SGHNT and CDR2 YYREEE (reference sequence). The CDR3 DNA follows: TGTGCCAGCAGCTTGTTCGGGGGTATTACAGATACGCAGTATTTT. It codes for CASSLFGGITDTQYF.